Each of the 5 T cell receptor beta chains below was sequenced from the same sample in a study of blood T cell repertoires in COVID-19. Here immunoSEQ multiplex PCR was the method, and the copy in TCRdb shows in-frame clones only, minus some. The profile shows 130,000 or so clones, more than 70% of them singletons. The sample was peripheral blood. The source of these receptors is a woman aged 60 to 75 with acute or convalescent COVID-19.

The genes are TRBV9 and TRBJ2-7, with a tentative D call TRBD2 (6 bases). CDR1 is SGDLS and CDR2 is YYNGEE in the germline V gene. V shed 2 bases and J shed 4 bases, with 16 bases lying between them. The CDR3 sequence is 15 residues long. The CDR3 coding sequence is TGTGCCAGCAGCGTTCAGCCAAGCGGGCAGTACGAGCAGTACTTC. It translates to CASSVQPSGQYEQYF.

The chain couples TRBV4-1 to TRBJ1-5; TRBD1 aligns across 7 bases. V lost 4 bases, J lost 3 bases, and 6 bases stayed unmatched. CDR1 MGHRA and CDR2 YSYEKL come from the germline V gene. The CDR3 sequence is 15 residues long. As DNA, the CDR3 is TGCGCCAGCAGCCTTGGGGGGACAGTCAATCAGCCCCAGCATTTT. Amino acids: CASSLGGTVNQPQHF.

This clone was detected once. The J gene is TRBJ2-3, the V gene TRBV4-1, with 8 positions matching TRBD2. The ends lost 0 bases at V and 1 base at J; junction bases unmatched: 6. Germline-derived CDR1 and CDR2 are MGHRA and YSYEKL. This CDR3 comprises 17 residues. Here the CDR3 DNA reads TGCGCCAGCAGCCAAGATCGTGGTAGCGGGGGCACAGATACGCAGTATTTT. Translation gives CASSQDRGSGGTDTQYF.

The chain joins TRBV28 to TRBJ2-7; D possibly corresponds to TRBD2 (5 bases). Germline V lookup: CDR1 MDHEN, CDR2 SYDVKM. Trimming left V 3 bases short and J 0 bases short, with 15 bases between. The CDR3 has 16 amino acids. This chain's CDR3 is CASSFSGSGPSYEQYF. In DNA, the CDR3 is TGTGCCAGCAGTTTTAGTGGGAGCGGCCCCTCCTACGAGCAGTACTTC.

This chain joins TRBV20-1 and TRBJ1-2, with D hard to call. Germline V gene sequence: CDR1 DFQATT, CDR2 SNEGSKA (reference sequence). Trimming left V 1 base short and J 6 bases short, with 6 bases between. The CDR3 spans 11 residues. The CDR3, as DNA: TGCAGTGCTAGAGGAGAGGATGGCTACACCTTC. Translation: CSARGEDGYTF.